These 28 T cell receptor beta chains share one sample of origin, sequenced in a study of cytomegalovirus exposure and HLA in healthy donors. 13 Jbeta primers and 60 Vbeta primers were used for the PCR. Assay used: immunoSEQ multiplex PCR; TCRdb lists only in-frame clones, some missing. The sample records some 160,000 clones, roughly 88% being singletons. The sequencing input was PBMCs. The receptors shown here come from a woman aged 18-30 years in good health and CMV-seronegative.

The chain combines TRBV6-1 with TRBJ2-7, with a possible D match to TRBD2 (7 bases). Germline loops: CDR1 MNHNS, CDR2 SASEGT. V was shortened by 10 bases and J by 6 bases, with 25 bases between the two germline ends. The CDR3 has 15 amino acids. The CDR3 is CAISPGASGRFEQYF. The CDR3 nucleotides read TGTGCCATCTCCCCGGGGGCTAGCGGTAGGTTCGAGCAGTACTTC.

The V and J genes are TRBV27 and TRBJ1-1, with 7 bases aligning to TRBD1. V was clipped by 7 bases and J by 0 bases; unmatched bases: 11. The germline V gene has CDR1 MNHEY and CDR2 SMNVEV (reference sequence). The CDR3 loop spans 16 amino acids. Here the CDR3 DNA reads TGTGCCAGCACTCAAAGGTCAGGGGGGATGAACACTGAAGCTTTCTTT. This gives the protein CASTQRSGGMNTEAFF.

On this clone itself: Other DNA sequences in this specimen translate into the identical CDR3. The gene calls are TRBV5-1 and TRBJ1-2, with unresolved D. The germline gives CDR1 SGHRS, CDR2 YFSETQ. The V and J ends lost 5 bases and 2 bases respectively, with 7 bases between them. The CDR3 spans 12 residues. The CDR3, as DNA: TGCGCCAGCAGGACGGGGAACTATGGCTACACCTTC. It is translated as CASRTGNYGYTF.

This clone was observed once. The V gene is TRBV5-4, the J gene TRBJ1-4; D perhaps matches TRBD1 (5 bases). V lost 2 bases to trimming and J lost 6 bases, with 14 bases between them. The germline gives CDR1 SGHNT, CDR2 YYREEE (reference sequence). This CDR3 contains 15 residues. The CDR3 here is CASSFLPGRDEKLFF. The DNA for the CDR3 is TGTGCCAGCAGCTTTTTGCCAGGGAGGGATGAAAAACTGTTTTTT.

On this clone itself: The sample holds other DNA sequences that translate to the same CDR3. The chain carries TRBV13 and TRBJ2-2, with 7 bases fitting TRBD1. The CDR3 has 16 residues. From germline, CDR1 is PRHDT and CDR2 FYEKMQ (reference sequence). After removal of 3 bases from V and 1 base from J, the junction contained 5 bases not matched to a gene. DNA for the CDR3: TGTGCCAGCAGCTTTCTGGGGACAGTGAACACCGGGGAGCTGTTTTTT. Translating it yields CASSFLGTVNTGELFF.

The chain recombines TRBV6-6 with TRBJ1-1; D is ambiguous. CDR1 is MNHNY and CDR2 is SVGAGI in the germline V gene (reference sequence). V lost 5 bases and J 3 bases, leaving 13 bases between the germline ends. The CDR3 totals 14 residues. This chain's CDR3 is CASSQRWRDTEAFF. The CDR3 DNA reads as TGTGCCAGCAGTCAACGTTGGAGGGACACTGAAGCTTTCTTT.

V is TRBV7-9 and J is TRBJ2-1; D gene ambiguous. The CDR3 is 11 amino acids. Germline lookup yields CDR1 SEHNR and CDR2 FQNEAQ (reference sequence). Trimming removed 8 bases at V and 8 bases at J, with 10 bases between. CDR3 amino acids: CASGNRDEQFF. The CDR3 coding sequence is TGTGCCAGCGGTAACCGGGATGAGCAGTTCTTC.

The gene calls are TRBV27 and TRBJ1-5; TRBD1 matches at 7 bases. Germline-derived CDR1 and CDR2 are MNHEY and SMNVEV (reference sequence). The trim removed 5 bases at V and 1 base at J, leaving 8 bases unmatched. The CDR3 contains 16 residues. The CDR3 DNA is TGTGCCAGCAGTCCGACAGGGAGAATAAGCAATCAGCCCCAGCATTTT. This codes for CASSPTGRISNQPQHF.

This chain joins TRBV25-1 and TRBJ2-5; 11 bases match TRBD2. V shed 6 bases, J shed 1 base, and the junction held 4 bases outside the gene matches. Per the germline V gene, CDR1 is MGHDK and CDR2 is SYGVNS. The CDR3 extends over 15 amino acids. DNA of the CDR3: TGTGCCAGCAGGACTAGCGGGAAGGGCCAAGAGACCCAGTACTTC. Translated: CASRTSGKGQETQYF.

CDR3 DNA sequence: TGTGCCAGCAGTTTGAGGTCACAGGGAGCAGGGAACACTGAAGCTTTCTTT. As protein: CASSLRSQGAGNTEAFF. The chain employs TRBV27 and TRBJ1-1, with a weak D call TRBD1 (6 bases). V dropped 3 bases and J dropped 1 base, with 18 bases sitting between them. The CDR3 is 17 amino acids. The germline V gene encodes CDR1 MNHEY and CDR2 SMNVEV (reference sequence).

The rearrangement uses TRBV27 and TRBJ2-7, with 8 bases matching TRBD1. Losses at the gene ends were 6 bases for V and 3 bases for J; bases not matched to a gene: 4. Per germline, CDR1 MNHEY and CDR2 SMNVEV (reference sequence). The CDR3 covers 13 residues. DNA of the CDR3: TGTGCCAGCAGCGACAGGGGCGGCTACGAGCAGTACTTC. Amino acid sequence: CASSDRGGYEQYF.

The gene calls are TRBV21-1 and TRBJ2-7; whether TRBD2, the table's D call, matches the DNA was not checked. TRBV21-1 is termed a pseudogene. The CDR3 consists of 15 residues. The CDR3 is CASSKVLGSSYEQYF. CDR3 DNA: TGTGCCAGCAGCAAAGTACTGGGGAGCTCCTACGAGCAGTACTTC.

V and J are TRBV6-1 and TRBJ2-7, with 8 bases identical to TRBD1. V was clipped by 7 bases and J by 2 bases; unmatched bases: 4. CDR3 size: 13 residues. Germline values: CDR1 MNHNS, CDR2 SASEGT. The CDR3: CASKTGVTYEQYF. The CDR3 nucleotides are TGTGCCAGCAAGACAGGGGTAACCTACGAGCAGTACTTC.

The V call is TRBV18, the J call TRBJ1-1; a weak D match, TRBD1 (5 bases). Per the germline V gene, CDR1 is KGHSH and CDR2 is LQKENI. The CDR3 extends over 14 amino acids. V was trimmed by 3 bases and J by 1 base, leaving 9 bases between them. CDR3 nucleotide sequence: TGTGCCAGCTCACCTCCAGGGTCGAACACTGAAGCTTTCTTT. Amino acids: CASSPPGSNTEAFF. Using reference TRBV18 and TRBJ1-1 for the parts outside the CDR3, the full variable domain is NAGVMQNPRHLVRRRGQEARLRCSPMKGHSHVYWYRQLPEEGLKFMVYLQKENIIDESGMPKERFSAEFPKEGPSILRIQQVVRGDSAAYFCASSPPGSNTEAFFGQGTRLTVV.

The V gene is TRBV6-1, the J gene TRBJ2-7, with D perhaps matching TRBD2 (6 bases). The CDR3 loop spans 14 amino acids. Germline loops: CDR1 MNHNS, CDR2 SASEGT. The V and J ends lost 6 bases and 3 bases respectively, with 15 bases between them. As DNA, the CDR3 is TGTGCCAGCAGCCCCCGGGACTCTGGCTACGAGCAGTACTTC. Protein: CASSPRDSGYEQYF.

This chain links TRBV2 with TRBJ1-3; D unclear. The CDR3 loop spans 12 amino acids. Germline V gene lookup returns CDR1 SNHLY and CDR2 FYNNEI. With 8 bases removed from V and 4 bases from J, the gap between germline ends came to 9 bases. CDR3 residues: CASGSGGNTIYF. CDR3 coding DNA: TGTGCCAGCGGCAGCGGGGGAAACACCATATATTTT.

This chain joins TRBV19 and TRBJ1-1, with unresolved D. The V end lost 3 bases, the J end lost 4 bases, and 12 bases lay between the germline ends. Germline CDR1 LNHDA, CDR2 SQIVND (reference sequence). There are 14 residues in the CDR3. Written as DNA, the CDR3 is TGTGCCAGTAGTATCGCGGAGGCGGGCACTGAAGCTTTCTTT. This sequence encodes CASSIAEAGTEAFF.

CDR3 protein: CASSSGQGRVGTEAFF. For the CDR3, the DNA is TGCGCCAGCAGCTCCGGACAGGGGAGGGTTGGTACTGAAGCTTTCTTT. This chain joins TRBV5-1 and TRBJ1-1, with TRBD1 identical over 9 bases. This CDR3 region has 16 residues. With 3 bases clipped from V and 5 bases from J, the junction kept 11 bases outside the gene matches. Per the germline V gene, CDR1 is SGHRS and CDR2 is YFSETQ.

This chain connects TRBV7-2 to TRBJ1-2; 8 bases agree with TRBD1. Germline loops: CDR1 SGHTA, CDR2 FQGNSA. With 6 bases clipped from V and 4 bases from J, the junction kept 7 bases outside the gene matches. The CDR3 is made up of 14 amino acids. The CDR3 reads CASRAAGGVYGYTF. CDR3 nucleotide sequence: TGTGCCAGCAGGGCGGCAGGGGGCGTCTATGGCTACACCTTC.

The genes are TRBV15 and TRBJ2-3; perhaps TRBD1 as D (5 bases). The germline V and J ends were trimmed by 1 base and 1 base, with 9 bases remaining between them. This CDR3 is built from 15 residues. Germline CDR1 is LNHNV and CDR2 is YYDKDF (reference sequence). Here the CDR3 reads CATSRAVGGTDTQYF. CDR3 sequence (DNA): TGTGCCACCAGCAGAGCGGTAGGGGGCACAGATACGCAGTATTTT.

The genes are TRBV9 and TRBJ1-1; 9 bases fit TRBD1. This CDR3 is 14 amino acids long. V shed 0 bases and J 4 bases; nucleotides not matched to a gene: 1. Germline V gene data show CDR1 as SGDLS and CDR2 as YYNGEE. CDR3 sequence (DNA): TGTGCCAGCAGCGTAGGACAGGGGGTCACTGAAGCTTTCTTT. Encoded protein: CASSVGQGVTEAFF. Full variable domain (missing parts from reference TRBV9 and TRBJ1-1): DSGVTQTPKHLITATGQRVTLRCSPRSGDLSVYWYQQSLDQGLQFLIQYYNGEERAKGNILERFSAQQFPDLHSELNLSSLELGDSALYFCASSVGQGVTEAFFGQGTRLTVV.

V and J are TRBV10-3 and TRBJ2-5; possibly TRBD2 for D (7 bases). The J call may be mistaken, given a closer DNA end match to TRBJ2-7. CDR1 is ENHRY and CDR2 is SYGVKD in the germline V gene. The CDR3 has 16 residues. This CDR3 is CAIRGGAAGTSYEQYF. In DNA form, the CDR3 reads TGTGCCATCAGGGGGGGCGCAGCGGGGACATCTTACGAGCAGTACTTC.

J is TRBJ2-7 and V is TRBV5-1, with D possibly being TRBD2 (5 bases). The V and J ends lost 0 bases and 3 bases respectively, with 10 bases between them. Germline V gives CDR1 SGHRS, CDR2 YFSETQ. CDR3 length: 14 amino acids. Written as DNA, the CDR3 is TGCGCCAGCAGCTTGGTTGCAGGACTCTACGAGCAGTACTTC. This sequence encodes CASSLVAGLYEQYF.

This chain links TRBV13 with TRBJ1-1; TRBD1 matches 7 bases. Germline V CDR1 and CDR2: PRHDT, FYEKMQ (reference sequence). The J segment lost 2 bases and the V segment lost 2 bases, leaving 5 bases of the junction unmatched. The CDR3 sequence is 15 residues long. This chain's CDR3 is CASSLPRQGNTEAFF. CDR3 coding DNA: TGTGCCAGCAGCTTACCCCGACAGGGTAACACTGAAGCTTTCTTT.

The J gene is TRBJ2-3, the V gene TRBV5-4; the match to TRBD1 covers 11 bases. CDR3 length: 15 residues. Germline CDR1 is SGHNT and CDR2 is YYREEE (reference sequence). The trim removed 4 bases at V and 1 base at J, leaving 2 bases unmatched. CDR3 DNA: TGTGCCAGCAGCGTGGACAGGGGGCGCACAGATACGCAGTATTTT. Translation gives CASSVDRGRTDTQYF.

As to this clone: The junction departs from the called germline gene at one end, perhaps through a read error. V usage is TRBV28 and J usage is TRBJ2-2; D possibly corresponds to TRBD2 (6 bases). The CDR3 contains 14 residues. Germline assignment: CDR1 MDHEN and CDR2 SYDVKM. The CDR3 DNA reads TGTGCCAGCAGTCCGGGGACTGAGACCGCGGAGCTGTTTTTT. As protein: CASSPGTETAELFF.

The chain has TRBV28 and TRBJ1-1; 7 bases agree with TRBD1. The germline CDR1 and CDR2 sequences are MDHEN and SYDVKM. V lost 3 bases, J lost 1 base, and 11 bases stayed unmatched. The CDR3 has 17 residues. This CDR3 is CASSFPTGTAENTEAFF. The CDR3 DNA sequence: TGTGCCAGCAGTTTTCCTACGGGGACAGCGGAGAACACTGAAGCTTTCTTT.

CDR3 sequence: CASSDRIQHF. The CDR3 bases are TGTGCCAGCAGTGACAGGATCCAGCATTTT. The chain employs TRBV28 and TRBJ1-5; tentatively, D is TRBD1 (6 bases). Germline assignment: CDR1 MDHEN and CDR2 SYDVKM. The CDR3 is made up of 10 amino acids. V was shortened by 5 bases and J by 12 bases, with 8 bases between the two germline ends.